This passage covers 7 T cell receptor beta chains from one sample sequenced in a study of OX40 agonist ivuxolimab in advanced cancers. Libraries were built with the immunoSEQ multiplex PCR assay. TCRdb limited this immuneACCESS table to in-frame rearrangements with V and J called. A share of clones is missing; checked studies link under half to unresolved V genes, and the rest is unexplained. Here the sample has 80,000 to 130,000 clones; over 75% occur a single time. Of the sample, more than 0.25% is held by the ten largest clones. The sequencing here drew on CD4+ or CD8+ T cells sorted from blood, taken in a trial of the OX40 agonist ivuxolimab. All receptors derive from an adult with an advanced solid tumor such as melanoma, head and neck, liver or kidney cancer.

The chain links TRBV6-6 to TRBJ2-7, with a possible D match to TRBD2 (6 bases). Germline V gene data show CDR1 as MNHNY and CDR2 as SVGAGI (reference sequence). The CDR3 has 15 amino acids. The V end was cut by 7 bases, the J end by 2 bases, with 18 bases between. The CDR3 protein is CASTPRGSGTYEQYF. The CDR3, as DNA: TGTGCCAGCACCCCCCGAGGTAGCGGAACCTACGAGCAGTACTTC.

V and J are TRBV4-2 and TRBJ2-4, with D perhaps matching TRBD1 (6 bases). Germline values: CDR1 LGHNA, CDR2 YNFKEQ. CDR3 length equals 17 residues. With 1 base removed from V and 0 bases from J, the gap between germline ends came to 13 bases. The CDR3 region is CASSQGSTGRAKNIQYF. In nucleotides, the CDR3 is TGTGCCAGCAGCCAAGGGTCGACAGGCCGAGCCAAAAACATTCAGTACTTC.

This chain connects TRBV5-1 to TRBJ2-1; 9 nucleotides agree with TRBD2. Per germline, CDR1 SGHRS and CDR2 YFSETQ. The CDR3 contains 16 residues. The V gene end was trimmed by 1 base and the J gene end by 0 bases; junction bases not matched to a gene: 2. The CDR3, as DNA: TGCGCCAGCAGCTTGAATAGCGGGAGCTCCTACAATGAGCAGTTCTTC. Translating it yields CASSLNSGSSYNEQFF.

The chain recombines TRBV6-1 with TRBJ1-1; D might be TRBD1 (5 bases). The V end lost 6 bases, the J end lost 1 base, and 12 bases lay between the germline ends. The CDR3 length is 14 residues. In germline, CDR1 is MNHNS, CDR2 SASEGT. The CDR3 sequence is CASRNIDRNTEAFF. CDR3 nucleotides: TGTGCCAGCAGAAATATTGACAGGAACACTGAAGCTTTCTTT.

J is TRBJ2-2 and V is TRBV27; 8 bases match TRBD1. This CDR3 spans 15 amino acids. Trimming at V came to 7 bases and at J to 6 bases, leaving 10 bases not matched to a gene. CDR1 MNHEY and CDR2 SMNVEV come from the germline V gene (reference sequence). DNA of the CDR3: TGTGCCAGCAAGTACTCGACAGGGGCAGCCGGGGAGCTGTTTTTT. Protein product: CASKYSTGAAGELFF.

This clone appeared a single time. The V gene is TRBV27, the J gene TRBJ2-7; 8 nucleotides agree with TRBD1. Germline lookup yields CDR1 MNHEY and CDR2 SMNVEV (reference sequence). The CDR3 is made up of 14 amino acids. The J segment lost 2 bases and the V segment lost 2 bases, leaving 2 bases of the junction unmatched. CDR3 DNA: TGTGCCAGCAGTTTAAACAGGGGGACCTACGAGCAGTACTTC. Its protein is CASSLNRGTYEQYF.

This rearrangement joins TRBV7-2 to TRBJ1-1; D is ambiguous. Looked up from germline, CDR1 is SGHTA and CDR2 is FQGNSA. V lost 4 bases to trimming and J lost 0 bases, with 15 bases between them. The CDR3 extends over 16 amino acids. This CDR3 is CASSSRLASMNTEAFF. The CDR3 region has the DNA TGTGCCAGCAGCTCCCGACTAGCTAGCATGAACACTGAAGCTTTCTTT.